Each of the 20 T cell receptor beta chains below was sequenced from the same sample in a study of blood T cell repertoires in COVID-19. Generated by immunoSEQ multiplex PCR, the TCRdb table keeps only in-frame clones and is missing some. The sample records about 220,000 clones, 83% being singletons. Sequencing input: PBMCs or T cells enriched from blood (not recorded which). These receptors all come from a woman in her thirties or forties who had been exposed to COVID-19.

CDR3 sequence: CASSFDLTDTQYF. The CDR3 DNA reads TGTGCCAGCAGCTTCGACTTAACAGATACGCAGTATTTT. This chain uses TRBV7-2 with TRBJ2-3; D not certain. Germline V gives CDR1 SGHTA, CDR2 FQGNSA. Trimming left V 3 bases short and J 3 bases short, with 7 bases between. The CDR3 is 13 residues long. Full variable domain (rest looked up from reference TRBV7-2 and TRBJ2-3): GAGVSQSPSNKVTEKGKDVELRCDPISGHTALYWYRQSLGQGLEFLIYFQGNSAPDKSGLPSDRFSAERTGGSVSTLTIQRTQQEDSAVYLCASSFDLTDTQYFGPGTRLTVL.

This clone has just a few counts. The J gene is TRBJ2-2, the V gene TRBV9; 10 bases line up with TRBD2. The CDR3 length is 14 residues. The V and J ends lost 6 bases and 3 bases, in that order; junction bases with no gene match: 2. The germline gives CDR1 SGDLS, CDR2 YYNGEE. As DNA, the CDR3 is TGTGCCAGCAACCTAGCGGGGGACACCGGGGAGCTGTTTTTT. It codes for CASNLAGDTGELFF.

The DNA of the CDR3 is TGTGCCAGCATCCCGGCCCCCGGACAGTCCTACGAGCAGTACTTC. It yields the protein CASIPAPGQSYEQYF. J is TRBJ2-7 and V is TRBV7-2; tentative D call: TRBD1 (6 bases). The V end lost 7 bases, the J end lost 1 base, and 17 bases lay between the germline ends. From germline, CDR1 is SGHTA and CDR2 FQGNSA. This CDR3 is built from 15 residues.

The rearrangement uses TRBV4-2 and TRBJ2-7; possibly TRBD1 for D (5 bases). Germline lookup yields CDR1 LGHNA and CDR2 YNFKEQ. V lost 4 bases and J lost 3, with 16 bases in between. This CDR3 region has 15 residues. CDR3 DNA sequence: TGTGCCAGCAGCCGAGAACAGGATAAGGGCTACGAGCAGTACTTC. Its translation: CASSREQDKGYEQYF.

This clone was counted once. The chain is built from TRBV27 and TRBJ2-3, with TRBD1 as a possible D gene (5 bases). The V end lost 5 bases, the J end lost 3 bases, and 18 bases lay between the germline ends. Per the germline V gene, CDR1 is MNHEY and CDR2 is SMNVEV (reference sequence). The length of the CDR3 is 16 residues. Written as DNA, the CDR3 is TGTGCCAGCAGTCCACACCTATCCAGACAGACAGATACGCAGTATTTT. Protein: CASSPHLSRQTDTQYF.

This chain connects TRBV5-8 to TRBJ2-6, with unresolved D. The CDR3 spans 17 residues. Trimming took off 0 bases at V and 0 bases at J, with 10 bases between the two ends. Germline lookup yields CDR1 SGHTS and CDR2 YDEGEE. The CDR3 sequence is CASSLVPVSSGANVLTF. In DNA form, the CDR3 reads TGTGCCAGCAGCTTGGTGCCAGTCTCCTCTGGGGCCAACGTCCTGACTTTC.

This chain connects TRBV18 to TRBJ2-5, with 8 positions matching TRBD2. The CDR3 totals 14 residues. Germline-derived CDR1 and CDR2 are KGHSH and LQKENI. V shed 3 bases, J shed 4 bases, and the junction held 4 bases outside the gene matches. CDR3 in amino acids: CASSPGLVGETQYF. The CDR3 DNA is TGTGCCAGCTCACCGGGACTAGTGGGAGAGACCCAGTACTTC.

V usage is TRBV5-1 and J usage is TRBJ2-1; 11 nucleotides agree with TRBD2. Germline CDR1 SGHRS, CDR2 YFSETQ. The CDR3 length is 16 residues. The V gene end was trimmed by 0 bases and the J gene end by 4 bases; junction bases not matched to a gene: 3. The CDR3 nucleotides read TGCGCCAGCAGCTTGGAGGCTAGCGGGGGGTACAATGAGCAGTTCTTC. Its translation is CASSLEASGGYNEQFF.

This chain connects TRBV7-2 to TRBJ1-6; TRBD1 might be the D (6 bases). The germline V and J ends were trimmed by 5 bases and 10 bases, with 27 bases remaining between them. CDR1 SGHTA and CDR2 FQGNSA come from the germline V gene. This CDR3 has 18 amino acids. The CDR3 region is CASSPLLFRREGDSPLHF. The DNA for the CDR3 is TGTGCCAGCAGCCCGCTTCTATTCAGGCGAGAGGGGGACTCACCCCTCCACTTT.

This clone was detected only once. The V and J genes are TRBV11-2 and TRBJ2-2; maybe TRBD1 (7 bases). Looked up from germline, CDR1 is SGHAT and CDR2 is FQNNGV. V shed 4 bases and J shed 0 bases, with 12 bases lying between them. The CDR3 is 16 amino acids. Here the CDR3 reads CASSSGGLANTGELFF. DNA of the CDR3: TGTGCCAGCAGCTCAGGGGGGCTAGCGAACACCGGGGAGCTGTTTTTT.

V gene TRBV7-2 combines with J gene TRBJ1-2; D gene uncertain. This CDR3 is 14 amino acids long. Trimming shortened V by 4 bases and J by 8 bases, and 17 bases separated the two germline ends. CDR1 is SGHTA and CDR2 is FQGNSA in the germline V gene. CDR3 in amino acids: CASSSALRAEGYTF. The CDR3 bases are TGTGCCAGCAGCTCGGCTTTGAGGGCGGAGGGCTACACCTTC.

This sequence joins TRBV2 and TRBJ1-1, with 9 bases that match TRBD1. The CDR3 covers 17 residues. Germline trimming cut 3 bases from V and 1 base from J; bases unmatched to any gene: 9. The V gene's germline CDR1 is SNHLY and CDR2 FYNNEI. The DNA for the CDR3 is TGTGCCAGCAGTGACCTTGGCCCGGGACAGGGGAACACTGAAGCTTTCTTT. Protein sequence: CASSDLGPGQGNTEAFF.

CDR3 DNA: TGTGCCAGCAGCGTAACAGGGAGGAACACTGAAGCTTTCTTT. As protein: CASSVTGRNTEAFF. The V and J genes are TRBV7-6 and TRBJ1-1; the D gene is possibly TRBD1 (6 bases). The V gene's germline CDR1 is SGHVS and CDR2 FNYEAQ. The V end lost 5 bases, the J end lost 1 base, and 11 bases lay between the germline ends. The CDR3 has 14 residues.

This chain connects TRBV29-1 to TRBJ2-7; D not resolved. Germline CDR1 SQVTM, CDR2 ANQGSEA. Deletions cut 6 bases from V and 8 bases from J, with 17 bases between. This CDR3 has 12 residues. CDR3 sequence (DNA): TGCAGCGTCTCTGATCGGTGGTCGCAGCAGTACTTC. Translated, it gives CSVSDRWSQQYF.

This clone has a single count. The chain links TRBV19 to TRBJ1-5; 9 nucleotides agree with TRBD1. V was pared by 2 bases and J by 3 bases, with 5 bases of the junction left unmatched. Per germline, CDR1 LNHDA and CDR2 SQIVND (reference sequence). The CDR3 length is 16 residues. The CDR3 DNA reads TGTGCCAGTAGTATATCCGGGACAGGGCCCAATCAGCCCCAGCATTTT. Translation: CASSISGTGPNQPQHF.

The chain couples TRBV12-3 or TRBV12-4 to TRBJ1-5; no clear D gene. The CDR3 totals 12 residues. The V end lost 7 bases, the J end lost 0 bases, and 4 bases lay between the germline ends. In DNA form, the CDR3 reads TGTGCCAGCACCCGTAGCAATCAGCCCCAGCATTTT. This encodes CASTRSNQPQHF.

The chain employs TRBV5-6 and TRBJ1-1; 9 nucleotides line up with TRBD1. The CDR3 consists of 14 residues. The germline CDR1 and CDR2 sequences are SGHDT and YYEEEE. With 3 bases clipped from V and 8 bases from J, the junction kept 8 bases outside the gene matches. CDR3 DNA sequence: TGTGCCAGCAGCTACGGGACAGGGCCGCTGGAAGCTTTCTTT. This gives the protein CASSYGTGPLEAFF.

The chain employs TRBV27 and TRBJ1-2; possible D gene TRBD1, 5 bases. Trimming shortened V by 6 bases and J by 4 bases, and 9 bases separated the two germline ends. CDR3 length: 12 residues. The germline gives CDR1 MNHEY, CDR2 SMNVEV (reference sequence). CDR3 bases: TGTGCCAGCAGCCGGGACTTCTATGGCTACACCTTC. Protein: CASSRDFYGYTF.

The CDR3 nucleotides are TGCGCCAGCAGCCGGGAAGGTGGGACAGTCGAGACCCAGTACTTC. It translates to CASSREGGTVETQYF. V gene TRBV5-1 combines with J gene TRBJ2-5; 7 nucleotides line up with TRBD1. The trim removed 4 bases at V and 5 bases at J, leaving 11 bases unmatched. CDR1 is SGHRS, CDR2 YFSETQ, per germline. The CDR3 extends over 15 amino acids.

This clone was counted once. The chain combines TRBV13 with TRBJ1-2; possibly TRBD1 for D (6 bases). The germline CDR1 and CDR2 sequences are PRHDT and FYEKMQ (reference sequence). The length of the CDR3 is 16 residues. V lost 5 bases, J lost 4 bases, and 20 bases lay in between. The chain's CDR3 is CASSPREGRGSYGYTF. CDR3 sequence (DNA): TGTGCCAGCAGCCCCAGAGAGGGTAGGGGGTCCTATGGCTACACCTTC.